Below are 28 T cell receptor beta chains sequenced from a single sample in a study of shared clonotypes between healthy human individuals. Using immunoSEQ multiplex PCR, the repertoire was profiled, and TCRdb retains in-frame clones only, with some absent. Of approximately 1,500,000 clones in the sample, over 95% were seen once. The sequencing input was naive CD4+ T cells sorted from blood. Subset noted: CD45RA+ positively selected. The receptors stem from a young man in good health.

The CDR3 nucleotides read TGTGCCAGCAGCCGGTCAGGCCTTTACACCGGGGAGCTGTTTTTT. It specifies CASSRSGLYTGELFF. This sequence joins TRBV2 and TRBJ2-2; the D is unclear. Trimming cost V 6 bases and J 3 bases, with 14 bases left between them. CDR3 length equals 15 residues. Germline assignment: CDR1 SNHLY and CDR2 FYNNEI.

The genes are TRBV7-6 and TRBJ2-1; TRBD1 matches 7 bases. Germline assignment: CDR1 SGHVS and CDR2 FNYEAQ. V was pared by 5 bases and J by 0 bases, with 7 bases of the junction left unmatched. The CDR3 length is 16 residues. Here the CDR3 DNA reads TGTGCCAGCAGCCCGAGGGACAGATACTCCTACAATGAGCAGTTCTTC. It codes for CASSPRDRYSYNEQFF. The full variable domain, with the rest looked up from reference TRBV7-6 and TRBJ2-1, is GAGVSQSPRYKVTKRGQDVALRCDPISGHVSLYWYRQALGQGPEFLTYFNYEAQQDKSGLPNDRFSAERPEGSISTLTIQRTEQRDSAMYRCASSPRDRYSYNEQFFGPGTRLTVL.

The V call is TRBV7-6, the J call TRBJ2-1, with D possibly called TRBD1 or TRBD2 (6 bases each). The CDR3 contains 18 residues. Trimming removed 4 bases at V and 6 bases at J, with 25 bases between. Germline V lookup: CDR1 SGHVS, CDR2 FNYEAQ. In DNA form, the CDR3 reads TGTGCCAGCAGCTCCCCTCATACCCCGGGGGCGGGTATCAATGAGCAGTTCTTC. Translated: CASSSPHTPGAGINEQFF.

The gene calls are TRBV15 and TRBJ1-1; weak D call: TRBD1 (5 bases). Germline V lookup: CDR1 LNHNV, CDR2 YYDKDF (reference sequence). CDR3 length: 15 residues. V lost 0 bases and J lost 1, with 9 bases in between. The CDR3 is CATSRDGGPNTEAFF. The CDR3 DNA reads TGTGCCACCAGCAGAGATGGGGGACCGAACACTGAAGCTTTCTTT.

CDR3: CASSLGGRSFIGQYF. CDR3 coding DNA: TGTGCCAGCAGTTTAGGCGGCAGGTCTTTTATTGGGCAGTACTTC. The chain recombines TRBV28 with TRBJ2-7; D is unresolved. CDR3 length equals 15 residues. Germline V gene sequence: CDR1 MDHEN, CDR2 SYDVKM. Trimming took off 2 bases at V and 9 bases at J, with 20 bases between the two ends.

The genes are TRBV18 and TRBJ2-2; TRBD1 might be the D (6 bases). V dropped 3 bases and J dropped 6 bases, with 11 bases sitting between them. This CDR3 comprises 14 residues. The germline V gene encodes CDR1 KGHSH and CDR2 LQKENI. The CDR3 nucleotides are TGTGCCAGCTCACCGGACAGAGCACCCGGGGAGCTGTTTTTT. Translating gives CASSPDRAPGELFF.

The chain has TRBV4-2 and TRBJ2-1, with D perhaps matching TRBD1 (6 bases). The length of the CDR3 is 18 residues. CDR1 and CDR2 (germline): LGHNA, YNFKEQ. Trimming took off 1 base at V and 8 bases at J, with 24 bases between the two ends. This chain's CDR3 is CASSQVGRGSHKPDEQFF. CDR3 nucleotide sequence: TGTGCCAGCAGCCAAGTTGGCAGGGGCAGTCATAAGCCCGATGAGCAGTTCTTC.

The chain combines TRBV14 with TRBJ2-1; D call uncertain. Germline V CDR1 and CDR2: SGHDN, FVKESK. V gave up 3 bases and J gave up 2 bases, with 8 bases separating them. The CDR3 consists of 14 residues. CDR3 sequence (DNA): TGTGCCAGCAGCCATCCCTACACCTACAATGAGCAGTTCTTC. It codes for CASSHPYTYNEQFF.

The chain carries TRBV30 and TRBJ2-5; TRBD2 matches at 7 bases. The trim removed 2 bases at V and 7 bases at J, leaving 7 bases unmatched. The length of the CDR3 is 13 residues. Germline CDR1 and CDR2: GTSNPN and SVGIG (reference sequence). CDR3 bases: TGTGCCTGGAGTTGGGGAGGGCGAGGGACCCAGTACTTC. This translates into CAWSWGGRGTQYF.

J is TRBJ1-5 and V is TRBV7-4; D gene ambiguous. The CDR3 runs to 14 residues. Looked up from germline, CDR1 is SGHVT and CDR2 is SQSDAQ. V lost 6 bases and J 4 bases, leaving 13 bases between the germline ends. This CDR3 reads CASSPSPGNQPQHF. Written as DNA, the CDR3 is TGTGCCAGCAGTCCTTCTCCAGGTAATCAGCCCCAGCATTTT.

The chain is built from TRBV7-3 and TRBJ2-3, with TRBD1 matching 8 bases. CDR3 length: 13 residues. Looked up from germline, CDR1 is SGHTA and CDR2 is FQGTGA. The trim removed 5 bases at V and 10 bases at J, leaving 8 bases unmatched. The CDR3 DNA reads TGTGCCAGCAGCGCTACAGGGGGTTGGTCGCAGTATTTT. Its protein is CASSATGGWSQYF. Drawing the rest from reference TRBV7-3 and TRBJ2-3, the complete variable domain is GAGVSQTPSNKVTEKGKYVELRCDPISGHTALYWYRQSLGQGPEFLIYFQGTGAADDSGLPNDRFFAVRPEGSVSTLKIQRTERGDSAVYLCASSATGGWSQYFGPGTRLTVL.

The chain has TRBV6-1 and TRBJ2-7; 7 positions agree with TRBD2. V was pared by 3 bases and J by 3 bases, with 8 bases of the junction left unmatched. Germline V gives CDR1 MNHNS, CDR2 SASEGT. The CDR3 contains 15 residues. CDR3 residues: CASSDRPSGVYEQYF. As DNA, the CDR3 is TGTGCCAGCAGTGATCGGCCCAGCGGGGTCTACGAGCAGTACTTC.

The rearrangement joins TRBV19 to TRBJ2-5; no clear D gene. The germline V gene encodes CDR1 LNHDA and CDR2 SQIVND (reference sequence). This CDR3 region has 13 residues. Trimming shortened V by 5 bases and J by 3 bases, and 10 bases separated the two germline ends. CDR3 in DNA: TGTGCCAGTAGTTCGGGTCAGGAAGAGACCCAGTACTTC. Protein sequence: CASSSGQEETQYF.

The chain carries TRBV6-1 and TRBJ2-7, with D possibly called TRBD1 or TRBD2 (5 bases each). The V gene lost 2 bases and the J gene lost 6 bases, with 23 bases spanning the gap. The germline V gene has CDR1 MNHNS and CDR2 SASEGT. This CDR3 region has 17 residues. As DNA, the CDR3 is TGTGCCAGCAGTGAATCTCGGGGCGGCTCCTCCCGGGGCGAGCAGTACTTC. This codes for CASSESRGGSSRGEQYF.

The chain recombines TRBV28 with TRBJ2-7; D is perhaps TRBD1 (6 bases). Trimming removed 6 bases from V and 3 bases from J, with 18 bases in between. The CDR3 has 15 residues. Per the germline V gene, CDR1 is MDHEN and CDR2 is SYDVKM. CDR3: CASRPDRHPFYEQYF. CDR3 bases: TGTGCCAGCAGACCAGACAGGCACCCTTTCTACGAGCAGTACTTC.

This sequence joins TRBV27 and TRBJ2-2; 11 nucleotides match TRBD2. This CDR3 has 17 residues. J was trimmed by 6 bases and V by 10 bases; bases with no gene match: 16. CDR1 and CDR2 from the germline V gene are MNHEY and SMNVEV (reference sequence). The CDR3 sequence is CATLPLAGDHLAGELFF. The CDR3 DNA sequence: TGTGCCACTTTACCACTAGCGGGAGATCATCTGGCCGGGGAGCTGTTTTTT.

The CDR3 DNA follows: TGTGCCAGCTCACCACGGAGTATTGCCAACGTCCTGACTTTC. It encodes CASSPRSIANVLTF. This chain links TRBV18 with TRBJ2-6, with D hard to call. The V gene's germline CDR1 is KGHSH and CDR2 LQKENI. CDR3 length: 14 residues. Trimming pared 1 base from V and 7 bases from J, leaving 8 bases between.

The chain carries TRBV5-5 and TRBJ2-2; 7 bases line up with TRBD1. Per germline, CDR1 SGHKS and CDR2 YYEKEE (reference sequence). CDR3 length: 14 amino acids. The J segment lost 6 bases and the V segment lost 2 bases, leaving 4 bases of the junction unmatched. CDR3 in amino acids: CASSLVTGPGELFF. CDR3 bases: TGTGCCAGCAGCTTAGTGACAGGGCCCGGGGAGCTGTTTTTT.

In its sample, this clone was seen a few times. CDR3 amino acids: CASFPGQSTDTQYF. CDR3 in DNA: TGTGCCAGCTTCCCAGGACAGAGCACAGATACGCAGTATTTT. The chain joins TRBV28 to TRBJ2-3; the D gene is possibly TRBD1 (6 bases). Germline V gene sequence: CDR1 MDHEN, CDR2 SYDVKM. The V end lost 8 bases, the J end lost 0 bases, and 12 bases lay between the germline ends. The CDR3 is made up of 14 amino acids. The whole variable domain, remainder taken from reference TRBV28 and TRBJ2-3, is DVKVTQSSRYLVKRTGEKVFLECVQDMDHENMFWYRQDPGLGLRLIYFSYDVKMKEKGDIPEGYSVSREKKERFSLILESASTNQTSMYLCASFPGQSTDTQYFGPGTRLTVL.

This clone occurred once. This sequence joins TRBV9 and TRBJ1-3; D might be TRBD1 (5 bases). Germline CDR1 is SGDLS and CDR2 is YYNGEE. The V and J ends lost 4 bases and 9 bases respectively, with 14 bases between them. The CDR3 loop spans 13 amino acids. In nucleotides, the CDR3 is TGTGCCAGCAGCCCCACCGGTGGGGGCACCATATATTTT. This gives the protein CASSPTGGGTIYF.

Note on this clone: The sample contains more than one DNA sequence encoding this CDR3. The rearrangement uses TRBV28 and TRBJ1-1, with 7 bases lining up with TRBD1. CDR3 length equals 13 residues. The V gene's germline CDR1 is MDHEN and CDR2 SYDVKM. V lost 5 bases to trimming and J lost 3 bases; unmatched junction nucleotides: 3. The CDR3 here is CASSLTGDTEAFF. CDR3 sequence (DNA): TGTGCCAGCAGTCTAACAGGGGACACTGAAGCTTTCTTT.

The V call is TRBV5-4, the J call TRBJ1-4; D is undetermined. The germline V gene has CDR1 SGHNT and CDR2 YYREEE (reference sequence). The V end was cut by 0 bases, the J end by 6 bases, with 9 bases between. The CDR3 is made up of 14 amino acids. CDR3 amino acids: CASSLGMRDEKLFF. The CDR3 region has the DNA TGTGCCAGCAGCTTGGGTATGCGGGATGAAAAACTGTTTTTT.

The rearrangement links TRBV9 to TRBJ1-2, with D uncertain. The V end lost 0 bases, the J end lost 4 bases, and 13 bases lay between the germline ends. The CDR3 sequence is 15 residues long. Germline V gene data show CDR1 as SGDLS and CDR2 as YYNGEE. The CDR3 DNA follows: TGTGCCAGCAGCGTAGGAGAGGGAAGGACCTATGGCTACACCTTC. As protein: CASSVGEGRTYGYTF.

CDR3 sequence reads: CASSDLGGLTDTQYF. As DNA, the CDR3 is TGTGCCAGCAGTGACTTGGGGGGGCTCACAGATACGCAGTATTTT. The chain uses TRBV25-1 and TRBJ2-3, with D perhaps TRBD2 (7 bases). Germline V lookup: CDR1 MGHDK, CDR2 SYGVNS. The CDR3 is made up of 15 amino acids. Trimming took off 3 bases at V and 2 bases at J, with 12 bases between the two ends.

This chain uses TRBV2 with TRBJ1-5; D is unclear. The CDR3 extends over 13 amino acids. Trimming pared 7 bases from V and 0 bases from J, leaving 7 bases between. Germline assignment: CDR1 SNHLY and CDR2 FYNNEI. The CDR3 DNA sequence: TGTGCCAGCAATCCAGATAGCAATCAGCCCCAGCATTTT. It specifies CASNPDSNQPQHF. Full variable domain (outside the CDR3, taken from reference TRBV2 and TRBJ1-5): EPEVTQTPSHQVTQMGQEVILRCVPISNHLYFYWYRQILGQKVEFLVSFYNNEISEKSEIFDDQFSVERPDGSNFTLKIRSTKLEDSAMYFCASNPDSNQPQHFGDGTRLSIL.

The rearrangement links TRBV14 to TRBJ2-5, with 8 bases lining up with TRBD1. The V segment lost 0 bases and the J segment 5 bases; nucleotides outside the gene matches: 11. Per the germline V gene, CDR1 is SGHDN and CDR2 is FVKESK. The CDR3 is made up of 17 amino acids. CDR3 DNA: TGTGCCAGCAGCCAAGACTACCGGGACAGGTTTCGGGAGACCCAGTACTTC. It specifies CASSQDYRDRFRETQYF.

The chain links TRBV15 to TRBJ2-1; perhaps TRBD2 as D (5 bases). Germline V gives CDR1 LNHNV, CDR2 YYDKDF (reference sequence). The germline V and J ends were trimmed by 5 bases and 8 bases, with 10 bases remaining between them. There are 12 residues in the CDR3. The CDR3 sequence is CATSVSEDEQFF. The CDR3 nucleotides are TGTGCCACCAGCGTTAGCGAGGATGAGCAGTTCTTC.

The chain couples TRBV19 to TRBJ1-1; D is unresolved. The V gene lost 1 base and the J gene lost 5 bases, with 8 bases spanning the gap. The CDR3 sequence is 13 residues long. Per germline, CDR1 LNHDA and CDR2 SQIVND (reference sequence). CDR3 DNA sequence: TGTGCCAGTAGTATAGCCCGGGAAACTGAAGCTTTCTTT. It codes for CASSIARETEAFF.